Sequencing of this T cell receptor beta chain was carried out in a study of blood T cell repertoires in COVID-19. The CDR3 has 15 residues. Germline V gene sequence: CDR1 DFQATT, CDR2 SNEGSKA (reference sequence). The trim removed 3 bases at V and 2 bases at J, leaving 10 bases unmatched. Under the authors' procedure: Amplification of reference gene primers provided the estimated nucleated cell counts. Assay: immunoSEQ multiplex PCR; the TCRdb copy retains only in-frame clones and omits some. The DNA was the basis for D and trimming; V, J and clone size are from that table. The sample has roughly 200,000 clones; 86% are singletons. Assignment of participants to cohorts was predicated upon participant-reported clinical history. Each recovered donor of Cohort 3 presented with two negative PCRs, clearance, or symptom resolution.

Sequenced input: PBMCs or T cells enriched from blood (not recorded which). This chain joins TRBV20-1 and TRBJ2-7; 7 bases align to TRBD2. The TCR comes from a woman aged 30 to 39 who had recovered from COVID-19. CDR3 DNA sequence: TGCAGTGCTAGTGACGGGACTACGGTCCCCTACGAGCAGTACTTC. Translation: CSASDGTTVPYEQYF.